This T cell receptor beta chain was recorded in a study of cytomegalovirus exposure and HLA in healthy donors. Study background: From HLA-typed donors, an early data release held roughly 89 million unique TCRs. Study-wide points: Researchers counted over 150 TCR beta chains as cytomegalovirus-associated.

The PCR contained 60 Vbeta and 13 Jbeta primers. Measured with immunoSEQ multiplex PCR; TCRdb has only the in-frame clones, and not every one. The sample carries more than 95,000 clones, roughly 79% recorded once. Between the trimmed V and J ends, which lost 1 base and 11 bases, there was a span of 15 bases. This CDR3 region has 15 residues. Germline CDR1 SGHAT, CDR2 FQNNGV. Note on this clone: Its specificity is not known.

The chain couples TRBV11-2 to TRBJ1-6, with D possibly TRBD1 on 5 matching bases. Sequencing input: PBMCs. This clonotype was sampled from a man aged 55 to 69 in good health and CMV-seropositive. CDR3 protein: CASSLGVGGSPPLHF. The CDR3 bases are TGTGCCAGCAGCTTAGGGGTGGGGGGTAGTCCACCCCTCCACTTT.